The rows below give T cell receptor beta chains drawn from one sample of a study of T cell responses to AZD1222 COVID-19 vaccine. TCRdb keeps only in-frame clones here, not all; method: immunoSEQ multiplex PCR. Of 120,000 or so clones listed, 85% to 95% were seen once; the top ten hold around 5%. The specimen was peripheral blood, collected 28 days after the second AZD1222 dose. The receptor source for this set is an adult who received the AZD1222 COVID-19 vaccine. Each CDR3 is given with its conserved first and last residue. Each record gives: clone size, D gene, J gene, V gene, CDR3 DNA, CDR3 protein. The D gene is left open where the match is weak. Size tells how often a clone was seen (once, few, many) or the class of an expanded clone, and some rows leave it out.

abundance: once; d_gene: -; j_gene: TRBJ1-2; v_gene: TRBV14; CDR3nt: TGTGCCAGCAGCCAACCTCCGGACAGTAACTATGGCTACACCTTC; CDR3aa: CASSQPPDSNYGYTF
abundance: -; d_gene: TRBD2; j_gene: TRBJ2-1; v_gene: TRBV27; CDR3nt: TGTGCCAGCAGTTTATCAAAAGGGTTTGCGGGAGGGCCTGGGGATGAGCAGTTCTTC; CDR3aa: CASSLSKGFAGGPGDEQFF
abundance: -; d_gene: -; j_gene: TRBJ2-7; v_gene: TRBV12-5; CDR3nt: TGTGCTAGTGGTTTAAGGGTCTACGAGCAGTACTTC; CDR3aa: CASGLRVYEQYF
abundance: -; d_gene: -; j_gene: TRBJ1-1; v_gene: TRBV27; CDR3nt: TGTGCCAGCAGTCCGAGGACAGCAGGGACTGAAGCTTTCTTT; CDR3aa: CASSPRTAGTEAFF
abundance: -; d_gene: TRBD2; j_gene: TRBJ2-1; v_gene: TRBV4-2; CDR3nt: TGTGCCAGCAGCCAAGGGCTAGCGGGAGGGGTATCCTACAATGAGCAGTTCTTC; CDR3aa: CASSQGLAGGVSYNEQFF
abundance: -; d_gene: -; j_gene: TRBJ2-7; v_gene: TRBV18; CDR3nt: TGTGCCAGCTCACCATATCGAGGCCCCGACGGCGAGCAGTACTTC; CDR3aa: CASSPYRGPDGEQYF
abundance: -; d_gene: TRBD2; j_gene: TRBJ2-1; v_gene: TRBV7-9; CDR3nt: TGTGCCAGCAGCTTAGGGGTGACAGCGGGAGTTACTGAGCAGTTCTTC; CDR3aa: CASSLGVTAGVTEQFF
abundance: -; d_gene: TRBD1; j_gene: TRBJ2-4; v_gene: TRBV5-8; CDR3nt: TGTGCCAGCACCTTCCGACAGGGGGCGGGCAAAAACATTCAGTACTTC; CDR3aa: CASTFRQGAGKNIQYF
abundance: -; d_gene: -; j_gene: TRBJ1-2; v_gene: TRBV5-4; CDR3nt: TGTGCCAGCAGCTTGGTACAGAACTATGGCTACACCTTC; CDR3aa: CASSLVQNYGYTF
abundance: -; d_gene: -; j_gene: TRBJ2-5; v_gene: TRBV10-3; CDR3nt: TGTGCCATCAGTGATCCTGGCGGCCTAGGGGAGACCCAGTACTTC; CDR3aa: CAISDPGGLGETQYF
abundance: -; d_gene: TRBD2; j_gene: TRBJ2-1; v_gene: TRBV5-4; CDR3nt: TGTGCCAGCAGCTTAAGGACTAGCGGGAGACACAATGAGCAGTTCTTC; CDR3aa: CASSLRTSGRHNEQFF
abundance: -; d_gene: -; j_gene: TRBJ2-1; v_gene: TRBV2; CDR3nt: TGTGCCAGTTCCCGGGACCCGAGAAGGCGGCAGTTCTTC; CDR3aa: CASSRDPRRRQFF
abundance: -; d_gene: TRBD1; j_gene: TRBJ2-2; v_gene: TRBV7-2; CDR3nt: TGTGCCAGCAGCCCGGACAGGGATAGTACCGGGGAGCTGTTTTTT; CDR3aa: CASSPDRDSTGELFF
abundance: -; d_gene: -; j_gene: TRBJ1-2; v_gene: TRBV6-1; CDR3nt: TGTGCCAGCAGTGAAGGGCCGACAGGCTATGGCTACACCTTC; CDR3aa: CASSEGPTGYGYTF
abundance: -; d_gene: -; j_gene: TRBJ2-5; v_gene: TRBV28; CDR3nt: TGTGCCAGCAGTAAGCCTGAGGGAGAGACCCAGTACTTC; CDR3aa: CASSKPEGETQYF
abundance: -; d_gene: -; j_gene: TRBJ1-1; v_gene: TRBV2; CDR3nt: TGTGCCAGCAGTGAACGTCGGGGAGAAGCTTTCTTT; CDR3aa: CASSERRGEAFF
abundance: -; d_gene: TRBD2; j_gene: TRBJ2-1; v_gene: TRBV19; CDR3nt: TGTGCCAGTAGTCTGGCGGGGGGTCTTGAGCAGTTCTTC; CDR3aa: CASSLAGGLEQFF
abundance: -; d_gene: TRBD1; j_gene: TRBJ1-2; v_gene: TRBV6-2/TRBV6-3; CDR3nt: TGTGCCAGCAGTCGGACAGGCGGCTATGGCTACACCTTC; CDR3aa: CASSRTGGYGYTF
abundance: -; d_gene: TRBD2; j_gene: TRBJ2-1; v_gene: TRBV7-3; CDR3nt: TGTGCCAGCAGCTTAACTGGGACTAGCGGGAGCGGTGAGCAGTTCTTC; CDR3aa: CASSLTGTSGSGEQFF
abundance: -; d_gene: TRBD1; j_gene: TRBJ2-3; v_gene: TRBV13; CDR3nt: TGTGCCAGCGCCCTAGGGACAGCTAGCACAGATACGCAGTATTTT; CDR3aa: CASALGTASTDTQYF
abundance: -; d_gene: -; j_gene: TRBJ1-3; v_gene: TRBV14; CDR3nt: TGTGCCAGCAGCCAAGGGATCTCCATATATTTT; CDR3aa: CASSQGISIYF
abundance: -; d_gene: -; j_gene: TRBJ2-3; v_gene: TRBV12-3/TRBV12-4; CDR3nt: TGTGCCACCTGGGATGTTGATACGCAGTATTTT; CDR3aa: CATWDVDTQYF
abundance: -; d_gene: -; j_gene: TRBJ1-1; v_gene: TRBV10-3; CDR3nt: TGTGCCATCAGAGCCGATCAGGGGTTGGACACTGAAGCTTTCTTT; CDR3aa: CAIRADQGLDTEAFF
abundance: -; d_gene: -; j_gene: TRBJ1-1; v_gene: TRBV10-2; CDR3nt: TGCGCCAGCAGTGAGTCGGGACGGGGAAACACTGAAGCTTTCTTT; CDR3aa: CASSESGRGNTEAFF
abundance: -; d_gene: -; j_gene: TRBJ1-3; v_gene: TRBV14; CDR3nt: TGTGCCAGCAGCCAAGTCAACGGGAACACCATATATTTT; CDR3aa: CASSQVNGNTIYF
abundance: once; d_gene: -; j_gene: TRBJ1-2; v_gene: TRBV6-4; CDR3nt: TGTGCCAGCAGTCCTACTGCCGGAGTCTACTATGGCTACACCTTC; CDR3aa: CASSPTAGVYYGYTF
abundance: -; d_gene: -; j_gene: TRBJ1-5; v_gene: TRBV3-1/TRBV3-2; CDR3nt: TGTGCCAGCAGCCAAGATTGGGGGAATCAGCCCCAGCATTTT; CDR3aa: CASSQDWGNQPQHF
abundance: once; d_gene: -; j_gene: TRBJ1-6; v_gene: TRBV6-1; CDR3nt: TGTGCCAGCAGTGAAAGGGCGGGGTTGGGAATATCCTATAATTCACCCCTCCACTTT; CDR3aa: CASSERAGLGISYNSPLHF
abundance: once; d_gene: -; j_gene: TRBJ2-6; v_gene: TRBV9; CDR3nt: TGTGCCAGCAGCGTAGGAGAGGGACCTGGGGCCAACGTCCTGACTTTC; CDR3aa: CASSVGEGPGANVLTF
abundance: -; d_gene: TRBD2; j_gene: TRBJ2-1; v_gene: TRBV19; CDR3nt: TGTGCCAGTAGTCTAACCAGCGGGGGGGCTCGGCAGTTCTTC; CDR3aa: CASSLTSGGARQFF
abundance: -; d_gene: -; j_gene: TRBJ1-5; v_gene: TRBV6-5; CDR3nt: TGTGCCAGCAGGTTAGGGGATCAGCCCCAGCATTTT; CDR3aa: CASRLGDQPQHF
abundance: -; d_gene: TRBD1; j_gene: TRBJ1-1; v_gene: TRBV19; CDR3nt: TGTGCCAGTAGTATCGCCCGGACAGGAATGAACACTGAAGCTTTCTTT; CDR3aa: CASSIARTGMNTEAFF
abundance: -; d_gene: -; j_gene: TRBJ1-2; v_gene: TRBV14; CDR3nt: TGTGCCAGCAGCCAAGTGGGGATCAGGGGACATGGCTACACCTTC; CDR3aa: CASSQVGIRGHGYTF
abundance: -; d_gene: -; j_gene: TRBJ2-1; v_gene: TRBV7-2; CDR3nt: TGTGCCAGCAGGGACCTCGCACTCTCCTACAATGAGCAGTTCTTC; CDR3aa: CASRDLALSYNEQFF
abundance: once; d_gene: -; j_gene: TRBJ2-1; v_gene: TRBV7-2; CDR3nt: TGTGCCAGCAGCACTCAGAGCTTCAATGAGCAGTTCTTC; CDR3aa: CASSTQSFNEQFF
abundance: -; d_gene: TRBD1; j_gene: TRBJ1-4; v_gene: TRBV5-1; CDR3nt: TGCGCCAGCAGCCCTAGTCGTACAGGGGGCAATGAAAAACTGTTTTTT; CDR3aa: CASSPSRTGGNEKLFF
abundance: -; d_gene: -; j_gene: TRBJ1-4; v_gene: TRBV15; CDR3nt: TGTGCCACCAGCGGGGACCGAAATGAAAAACTGTTTTTT; CDR3aa: CATSGDRNEKLFF